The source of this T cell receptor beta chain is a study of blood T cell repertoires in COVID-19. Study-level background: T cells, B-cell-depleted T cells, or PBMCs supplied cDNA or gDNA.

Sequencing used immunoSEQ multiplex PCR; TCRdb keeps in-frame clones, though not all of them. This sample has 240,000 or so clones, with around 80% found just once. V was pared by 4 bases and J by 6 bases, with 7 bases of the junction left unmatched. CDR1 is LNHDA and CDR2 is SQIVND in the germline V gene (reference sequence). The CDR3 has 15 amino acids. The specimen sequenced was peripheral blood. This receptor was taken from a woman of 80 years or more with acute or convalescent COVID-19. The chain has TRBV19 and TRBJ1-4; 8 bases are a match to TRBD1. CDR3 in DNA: TGTGCCAGTAGTACCTCAGGGGGCTATGATGAAAAACTGTTTTTT. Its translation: CASSTSGGYDEKLFF.